The 6 T cell receptor beta chains reported below all come from one sample, sequenced in a study of shared clonotypes between healthy human individuals. Clones were read by immunoSEQ multiplex PCR, and TCRdb kept only the in-frame ones, dropping some. The repertoire holds a few million clones, with more than 80% as singletons. Sequenced: naive CD4+ T cells from PBMCs. Subset given: CD45RA+ positively selected. The source is a man younger than 30 in good health. Some clones in this sample may be carry-over from other donors' samples.

The genes are TRBV4-2 and TRBJ2-3; 7 positions agree with TRBD2. The CDR3 contains 16 residues. Per the germline V gene, CDR1 is LGHNA and CDR2 is YNFKEQ. The ends lost 1 base at V and 4 bases at J; junction bases unmatched: 8. CDR3 bases: TGTGCCAGCAGCCAAGCTCGGGGGAGGGCGGCAGATACGCAGTATTTT. This encodes CASSQARGRAADTQYF.

V is TRBV7-8 and J is TRBJ2-2, with a tentative D call TRBD2 (5 bases). Trimming cost V 8 bases and J 1 base, with 11 bases left between them. The CDR3 is 14 amino acids. Germline lookup yields CDR1 SGHVS and CDR2 FQNEAQ. The CDR3 sequence is CASRRGGNTGELFF. For the CDR3, the DNA is TGTGCCAGCCGACGGGGTGGGAACACCGGGGAGCTGTTTTTT.

On this clone itself: At the DNA level, this CDR3 is encoded by other sequences in the same sample as well. The chain uses TRBV7-3 and TRBJ2-2; TRBD2 agrees at 12 bases. The CDR3 consists of 15 residues. Germline V lookup: CDR1 SGHTA, CDR2 FQGTGA. V was pared by 5 bases and J by 5 bases, with 3 bases of the junction left unmatched. The CDR3 loop reads CASSRGLAGTGELFF. DNA of the CDR3: TGTGCCAGCAGCCGAGGACTAGCGGGGACCGGGGAGCTGTTTTTT. The full variable domain, in which reference TRBV7-3 and TRBJ2-2 provide the parts outside the CDR3, is GAGVSQTPSNKVTEKGKYVELRCDPISGHTALYWYRQSLGQGPEFLIYFQGTGAADDSGLPNDRFFAVRPEGSVSTLKIQRTERGDSAVYLCASSRGLAGTGELFFGEGSRLTVL.

V gene TRBV19 combines with J gene TRBJ2-4; D might be TRBD2 (6 bases). Per germline, CDR1 LNHDA and CDR2 SQIVND (reference sequence). The V gene lost 5 bases and the J gene lost 8 bases, with 13 bases spanning the gap. The CDR3 contains 13 residues. The CDR3 sequence: CASSADRGDIQYF. CDR3 in DNA: TGTGCCAGTAGTGCGGACCGCGGGGACATTCAGTACTTC.

This chain uses TRBV19 with TRBJ2-7, with 11 bases lining up with TRBD1. V shed 4 bases, J shed 4 bases, and the junction held 6 bases outside the gene matches. The CDR3 is 15 amino acids. The V gene's germline CDR1 is LNHDA and CDR2 SQIVND (reference sequence). The CDR3 region is CASSSCRDRGYEQYF. DNA for the CDR3: TGTGCCAGTAGTAGCTGCCGGGACAGGGGGTACGAGCAGTACTTC.

The CDR3 loop is CSVRTSGKYEQYF. The DNA for the CDR3 is TGCAGCGTCCGGACTAGCGGGAAGTACGAGCAGTACTTC. The rearrangement joins TRBV29-1 to TRBJ2-7, with 12 positions matching TRBD2. Germline V gene data show CDR1 as SQVTM and CDR2 as ANQGSEA. This CDR3 region has 13 residues. V gave up 6 bases and J gave up 4 bases; unmatched junction bases: 4.